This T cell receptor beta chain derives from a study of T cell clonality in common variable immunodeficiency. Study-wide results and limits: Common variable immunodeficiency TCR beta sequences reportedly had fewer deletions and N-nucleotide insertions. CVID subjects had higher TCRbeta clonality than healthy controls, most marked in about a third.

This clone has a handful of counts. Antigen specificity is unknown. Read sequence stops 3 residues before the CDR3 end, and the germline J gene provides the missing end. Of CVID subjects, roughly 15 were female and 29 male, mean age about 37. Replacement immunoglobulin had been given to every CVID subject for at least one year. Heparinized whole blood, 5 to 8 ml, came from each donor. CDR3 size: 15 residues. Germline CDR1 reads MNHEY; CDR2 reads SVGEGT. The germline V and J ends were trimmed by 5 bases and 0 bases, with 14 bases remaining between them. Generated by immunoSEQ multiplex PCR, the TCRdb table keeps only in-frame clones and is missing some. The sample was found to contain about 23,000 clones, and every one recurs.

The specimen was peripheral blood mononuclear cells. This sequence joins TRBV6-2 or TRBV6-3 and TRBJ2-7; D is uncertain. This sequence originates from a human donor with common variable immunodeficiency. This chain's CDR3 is CASSNKGPASYEQYF. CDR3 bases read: TGTGCCAGCAGTAATAAGGGCCCAGCCTCCTACGAG.